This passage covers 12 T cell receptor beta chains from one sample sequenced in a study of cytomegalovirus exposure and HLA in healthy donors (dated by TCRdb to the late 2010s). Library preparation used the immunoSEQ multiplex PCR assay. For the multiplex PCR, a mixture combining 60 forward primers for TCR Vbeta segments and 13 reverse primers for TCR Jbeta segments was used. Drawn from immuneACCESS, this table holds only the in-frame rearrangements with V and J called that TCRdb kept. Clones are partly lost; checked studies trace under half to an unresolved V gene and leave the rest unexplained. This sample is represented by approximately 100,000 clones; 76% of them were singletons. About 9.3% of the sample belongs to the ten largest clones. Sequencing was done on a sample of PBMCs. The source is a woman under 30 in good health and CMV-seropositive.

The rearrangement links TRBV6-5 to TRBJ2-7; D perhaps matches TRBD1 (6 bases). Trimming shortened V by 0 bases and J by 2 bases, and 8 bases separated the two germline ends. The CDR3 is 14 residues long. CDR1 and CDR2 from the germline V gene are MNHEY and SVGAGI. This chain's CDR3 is CASSYSDRPYEQYF. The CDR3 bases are TGTGCCAGCAGTTACTCGGACAGACCCTACGAGCAGTACTTC.

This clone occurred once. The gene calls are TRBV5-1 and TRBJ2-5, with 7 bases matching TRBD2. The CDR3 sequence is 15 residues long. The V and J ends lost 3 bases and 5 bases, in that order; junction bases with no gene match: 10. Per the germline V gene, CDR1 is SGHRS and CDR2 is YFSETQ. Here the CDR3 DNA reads TGCGCCAGCAGCTCCACGAAGACTAGCAGCGAGACCCAGTACTTC. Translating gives CASSSTKTSSETQYF.

The CDR3 DNA sequence: TGTGCCAGCAGCTTTTATGGGCGCACAGATACGCAGTATTTT. Protein sequence: CASSFYGRTDTQYF. The chain combines TRBV11-2 with TRBJ2-3; no firm D call. Trimming stripped 3 bases from V and 1 base from J, with 8 bases between. This CDR3 has 14 residues. Germline V lookup: CDR1 SGHAT, CDR2 FQNNGV.

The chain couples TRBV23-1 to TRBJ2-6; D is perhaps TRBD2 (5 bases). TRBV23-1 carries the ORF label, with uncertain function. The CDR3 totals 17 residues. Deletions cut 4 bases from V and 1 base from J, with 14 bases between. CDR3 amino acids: CASSRDWWRSGANVLTF. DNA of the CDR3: TGCGCCAGCAGTCGAGATTGGTGGAGGTCTGGGGCCAACGTCCTGACTTTC.

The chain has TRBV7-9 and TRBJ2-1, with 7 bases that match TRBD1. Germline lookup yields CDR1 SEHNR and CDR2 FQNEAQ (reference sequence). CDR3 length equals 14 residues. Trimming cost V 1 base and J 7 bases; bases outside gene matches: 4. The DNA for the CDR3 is TGTGCCAGCAGCTTAGGCACAGGGGTGAATGAGCAGTTCTTC. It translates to CASSLGTGVNEQFF.

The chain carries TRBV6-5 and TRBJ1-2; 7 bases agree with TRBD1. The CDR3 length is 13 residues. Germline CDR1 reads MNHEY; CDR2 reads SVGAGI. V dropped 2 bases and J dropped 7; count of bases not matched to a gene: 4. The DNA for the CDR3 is TGTGCCAGCAGTTACGAGGGGGCCTTTGGCTACACCTTC. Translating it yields CASSYEGAFGYTF.

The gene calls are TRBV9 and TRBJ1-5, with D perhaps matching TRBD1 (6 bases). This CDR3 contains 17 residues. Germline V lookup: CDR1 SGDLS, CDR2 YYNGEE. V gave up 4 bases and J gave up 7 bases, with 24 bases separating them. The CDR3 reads CASSRQATLIGTQPQHF. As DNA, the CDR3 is TGTGCCAGCAGCCGACAGGCGACTCTCATCGGGACCCAGCCCCAGCATTTT.

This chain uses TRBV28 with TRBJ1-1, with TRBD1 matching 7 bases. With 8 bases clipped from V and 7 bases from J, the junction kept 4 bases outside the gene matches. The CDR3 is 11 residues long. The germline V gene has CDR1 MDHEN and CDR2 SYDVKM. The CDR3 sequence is CASDDRVEAFF. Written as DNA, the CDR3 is TGTGCCAGCGATGACAGGGTTGAAGCTTTCTTT.

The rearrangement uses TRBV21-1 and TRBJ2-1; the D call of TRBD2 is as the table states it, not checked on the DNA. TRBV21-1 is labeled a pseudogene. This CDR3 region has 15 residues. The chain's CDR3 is CASSVSGRRYNEQFF. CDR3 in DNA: TGTGCCAGCAGCGTTAGCGGGAGAAGGTACAATGAGCAGTTCTTC.

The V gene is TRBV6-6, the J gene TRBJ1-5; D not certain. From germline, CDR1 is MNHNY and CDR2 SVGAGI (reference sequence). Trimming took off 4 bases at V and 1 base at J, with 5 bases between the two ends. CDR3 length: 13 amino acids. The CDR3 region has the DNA TGTGCCAGCAGTTCGGGGAGCAATCAGCCCCAGCATTTT. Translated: CASSSGSNQPQHF.

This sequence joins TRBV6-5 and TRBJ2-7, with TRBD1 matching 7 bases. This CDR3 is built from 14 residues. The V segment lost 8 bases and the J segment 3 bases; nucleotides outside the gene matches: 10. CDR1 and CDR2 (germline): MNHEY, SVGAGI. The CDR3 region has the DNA TGTGCCAGCGCAAGACAGGGCCAGAGCTACGAGCAGTACTTC. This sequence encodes CASARQGQSYEQYF.

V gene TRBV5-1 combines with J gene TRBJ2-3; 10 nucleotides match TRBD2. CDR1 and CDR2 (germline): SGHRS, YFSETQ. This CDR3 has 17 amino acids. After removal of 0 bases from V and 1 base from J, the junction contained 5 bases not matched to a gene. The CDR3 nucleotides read TGCGCCAGCAGCTTGGTGCTAGCGGGAGCAGGCACAGATACGCAGTATTTT. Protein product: CASSLVLAGAGTDTQYF.